This TCR beta chain was documented in a study of blood T cell repertoires in COVID-19. Across the whole study: T cells, B-cell-depleted T cells, or PBMCs supplied cDNA or gDNA.

The CDR3 is 16 residues long. V dropped 4 bases and J dropped 1 base, with 16 bases sitting between them. Germline-derived CDR1 and CDR2 are SGHTS and YDEGEE. Only one count was recorded for this clone. Generated by immunoSEQ multiplex PCR, the TCRdb table keeps only in-frame clones and is missing some. The profile shows roughly 240,000 clones, about nine tenths of them singletons. The chain combines TRBV5-8 with TRBJ2-3, with D possibly TRBD2 on 5 matching bases. The clonotype was recovered from a man aged 50 to 60 who had been exposed to COVID-19. Sequences were obtained from PBMCs or T cells enriched from blood (not recorded which). The CDR3 spells CASSPGDGIGTDTQYF. CDR3 bases: TGTGCCAGCAGCCCCGGGGATGGCATCGGCACAGATACGCAGTATTTT.